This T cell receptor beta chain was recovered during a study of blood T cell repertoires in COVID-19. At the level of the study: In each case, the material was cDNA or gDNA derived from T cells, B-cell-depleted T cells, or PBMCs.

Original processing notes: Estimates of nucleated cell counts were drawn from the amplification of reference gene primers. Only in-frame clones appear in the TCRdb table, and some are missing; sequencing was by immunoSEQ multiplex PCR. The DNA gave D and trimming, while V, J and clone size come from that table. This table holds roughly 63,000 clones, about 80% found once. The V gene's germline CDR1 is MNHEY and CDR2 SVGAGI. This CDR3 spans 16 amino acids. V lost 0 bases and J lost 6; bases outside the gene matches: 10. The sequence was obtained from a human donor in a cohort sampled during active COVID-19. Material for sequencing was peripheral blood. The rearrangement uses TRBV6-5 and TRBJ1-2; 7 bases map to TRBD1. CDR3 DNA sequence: TGTGCCAGCAGTTACTCGAAGTTTGCGGGGACAGATGGCTACACCTTC. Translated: CASSYSKFAGTDGYTF.